The clone carrying this T cell receptor (beta chain) was seen many times. What it binds is unknown. These data originate in a study of T cell repertoires in cytomegalovirus infection. Study results and caveats: HLA-C-restricted CMV clonotypes gave the most frequent clonotype in two of eight donors.

Germline V gene data show CDR1 as SGHTA and CDR2 as FQGNSA. V shed 5 bases and J 3 bases; nucleotides not matched to a gene: 3. The CDR3 sequence is 14 residues long. TCRdb reprocessed the reads with MiXCR, giving one entry per CDR3 protein. Among about 190,000 distinct CDR3 sequences, 9.5% were seen once, and the ten largest hold about 5%. Sequenced: PBMCs. This TCR was sampled from a human donor in good health (CMV status not recorded). Some clones in this sample may be carry-over from other donors' samples. This chain links TRBV7-2 with TRBJ2-7, with TRBD1 matching over 11 bases. CDR3 DNA: TGTGCCAGCAGCCGGGGACAGGGGGTCTACGAGCAGTACTTC. This translates into CASSRGQGVYEQYF.